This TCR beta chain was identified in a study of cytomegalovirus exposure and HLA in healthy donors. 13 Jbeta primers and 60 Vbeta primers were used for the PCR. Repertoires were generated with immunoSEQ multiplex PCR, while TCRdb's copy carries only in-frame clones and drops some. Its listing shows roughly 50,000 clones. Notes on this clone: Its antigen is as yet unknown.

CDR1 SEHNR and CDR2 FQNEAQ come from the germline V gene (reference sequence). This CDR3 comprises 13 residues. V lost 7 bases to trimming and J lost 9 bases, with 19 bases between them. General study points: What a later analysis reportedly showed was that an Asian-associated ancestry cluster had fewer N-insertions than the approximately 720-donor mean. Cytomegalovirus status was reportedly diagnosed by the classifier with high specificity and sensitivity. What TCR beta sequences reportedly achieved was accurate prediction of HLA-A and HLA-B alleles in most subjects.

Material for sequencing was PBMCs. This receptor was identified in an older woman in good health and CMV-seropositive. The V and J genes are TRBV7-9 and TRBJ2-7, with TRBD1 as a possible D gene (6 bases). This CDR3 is CASNRPPGTRQYF. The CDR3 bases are TGTGCCAGCAACCGACCGCCCGGGACACGGCAGTACTTC.